The present entry profiles one TCR beta chain with its context. This sample was included in a study of T cell responses to AZD1222 COVID-19 vaccine. Generated by immunoSEQ multiplex PCR, the TCRdb table keeps only in-frame clones and is missing some. The sample includes 60,000 to 90,000 clones, 87% seen only once; the top ten take less than 20%. Sequences were derived from peripheral blood, sampled 28 days after the second AZD1222 dose. This clonotype was obtained from an adult who received the AZD1222 COVID-19 vaccine.

CDR3 coding DNA: TGTGCCAGCAGCTGGGCGGGGGGGCGCAATGAGCAGTTCTTC. This translates into CASSWAGGRNEQFF. The chain is built from TRBV7-9 and TRBJ2-1, with 9 bases fitting TRBD2. Germline CDR1 and CDR2: SEHNR and FQNEAQ (reference sequence). The trim removed 4 bases at V and 6 bases at J, leaving 4 bases unmatched. The CDR3 contains 14 residues.